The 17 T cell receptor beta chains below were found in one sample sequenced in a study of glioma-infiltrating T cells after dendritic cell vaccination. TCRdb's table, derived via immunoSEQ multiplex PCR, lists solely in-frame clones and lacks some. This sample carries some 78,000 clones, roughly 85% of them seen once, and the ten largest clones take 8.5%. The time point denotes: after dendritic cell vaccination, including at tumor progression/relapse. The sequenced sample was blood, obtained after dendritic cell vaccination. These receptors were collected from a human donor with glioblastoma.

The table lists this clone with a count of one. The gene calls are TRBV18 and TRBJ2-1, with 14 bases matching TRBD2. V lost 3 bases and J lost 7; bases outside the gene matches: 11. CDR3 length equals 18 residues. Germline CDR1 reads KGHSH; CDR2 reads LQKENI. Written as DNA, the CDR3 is TGTGCCAGCTCACCGTCCGGACTAGCGGGGGGCCTCTATAATGAGCAGTTCTTC. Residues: CASSPSGLAGGLYNEQFF.

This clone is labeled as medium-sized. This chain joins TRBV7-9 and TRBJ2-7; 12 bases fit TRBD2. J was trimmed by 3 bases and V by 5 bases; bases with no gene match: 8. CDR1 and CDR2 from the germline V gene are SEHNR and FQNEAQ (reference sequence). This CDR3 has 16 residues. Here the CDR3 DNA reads TGTGCCAGCAGCCGACTCACTAGCGGGAGGCACTACGAGCAGTACTTC. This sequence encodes CASSRLTSGRHYEQYF.

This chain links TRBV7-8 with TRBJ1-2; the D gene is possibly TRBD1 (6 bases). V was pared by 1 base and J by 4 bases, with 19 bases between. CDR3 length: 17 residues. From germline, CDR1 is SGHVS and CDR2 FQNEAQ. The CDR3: CASSLVLGAGDIYGYTF. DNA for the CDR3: TGTGCCAGCAGCTTAGTACTTGGGGCAGGGGATATCTATGGCTACACCTTC.

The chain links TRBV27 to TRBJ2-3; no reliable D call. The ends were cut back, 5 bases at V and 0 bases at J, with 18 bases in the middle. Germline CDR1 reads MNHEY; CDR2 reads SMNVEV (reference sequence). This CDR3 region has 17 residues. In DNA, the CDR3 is TGTGCCAGCAGTCGAAGAGCAGACTTGTTTAGCACAGATACGCAGTATTTT. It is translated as CASSRRADLFSTDTQYF.

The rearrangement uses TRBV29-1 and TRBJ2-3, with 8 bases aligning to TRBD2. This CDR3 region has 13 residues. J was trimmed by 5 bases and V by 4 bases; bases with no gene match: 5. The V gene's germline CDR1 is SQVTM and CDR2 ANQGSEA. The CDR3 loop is CSVVSGTRDTQYF. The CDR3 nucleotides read TGCAGCGTTGTTAGCGGGACGAGAGATACGCAGTATTTT.

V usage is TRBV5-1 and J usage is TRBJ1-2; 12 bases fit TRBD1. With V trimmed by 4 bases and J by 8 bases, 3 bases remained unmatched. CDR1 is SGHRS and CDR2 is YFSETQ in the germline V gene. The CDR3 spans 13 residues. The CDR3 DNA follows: TGCGCCAGCAGCGGGGGACAGGGGGCCGGCTACACCTTC. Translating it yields CASSGGQGAGYTF.

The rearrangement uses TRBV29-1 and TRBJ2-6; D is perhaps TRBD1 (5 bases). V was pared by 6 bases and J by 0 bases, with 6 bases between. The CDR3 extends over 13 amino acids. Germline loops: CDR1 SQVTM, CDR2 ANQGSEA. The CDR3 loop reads CSVDSSGANVLTF. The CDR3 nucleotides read TGCAGCGTAGACAGCTCTGGGGCCAACGTCCTGACTTTC.

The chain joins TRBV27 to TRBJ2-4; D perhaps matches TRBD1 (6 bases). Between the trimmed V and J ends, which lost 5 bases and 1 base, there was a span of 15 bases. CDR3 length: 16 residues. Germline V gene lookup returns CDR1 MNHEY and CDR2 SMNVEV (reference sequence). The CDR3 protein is CASSQRGLGAKNIQYF. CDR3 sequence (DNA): TGTGCCAGCAGTCAAAGGGGGTTGGGGGCCAAAAACATTCAGTACTTC.

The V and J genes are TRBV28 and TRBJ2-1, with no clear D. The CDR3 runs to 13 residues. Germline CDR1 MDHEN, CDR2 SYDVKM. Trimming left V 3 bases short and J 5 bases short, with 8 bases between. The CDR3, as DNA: TGTGCCAGCAGTTTTAGCCAGAACAATGAGCAGTTCTTC. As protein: CASSFSQNNEQFF.

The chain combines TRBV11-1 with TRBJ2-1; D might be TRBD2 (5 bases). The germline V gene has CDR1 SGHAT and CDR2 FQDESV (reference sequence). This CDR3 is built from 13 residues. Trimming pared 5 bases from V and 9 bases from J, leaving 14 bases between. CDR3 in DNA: TGTGCCAGCAGCGAGCCTCTAGCTGTTGAGCAGTTCTTC. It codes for CASSEPLAVEQFF.

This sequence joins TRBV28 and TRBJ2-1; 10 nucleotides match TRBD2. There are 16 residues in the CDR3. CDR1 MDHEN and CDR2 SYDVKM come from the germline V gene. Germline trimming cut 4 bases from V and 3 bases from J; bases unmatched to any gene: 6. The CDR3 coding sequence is TGTGCCAGCAGTTCCCCCCTAGCGGGAGACTACAATGAGCAGTTCTTC. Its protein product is CASSSPLAGDYNEQFF.

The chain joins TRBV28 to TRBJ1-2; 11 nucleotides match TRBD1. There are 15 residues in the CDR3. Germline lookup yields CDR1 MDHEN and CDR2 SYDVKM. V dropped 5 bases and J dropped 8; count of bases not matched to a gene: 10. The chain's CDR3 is CASSAGQGAFRGYTF. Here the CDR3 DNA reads TGTGCCAGCAGTGCCGGACAGGGGGCCTTTAGGGGCTACACCTTC.

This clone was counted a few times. CDR3 region: CSIDDLGRGGTSASGANVLTF. For the CDR3, the DNA is TGCAGCATCGACGATTTAGGTCGGGGCGGCACTAGCGCGTCTGGGGCCAACGTCCTGACTTTC. This sequence joins TRBV29-1 and TRBJ2-6, with TRBD2 identical over 7 bases. Per the germline V gene, CDR1 is SQVTM and CDR2 is ANQGSEA. The V gene end was trimmed by 8 bases and the J gene end by 1 base; junction bases not matched to a gene: 26. The CDR3 totals 21 residues.

The CDR3 DNA reads TGTGCCAGCAGCCAAGAGAGCCGGGGTTCAGGCTATGGCTACACCTTC. Translating it yields CASSQESRGSGYGYTF. This rearrangement joins TRBV4-2 to TRBJ1-2; D call uncertain. The CDR3 runs 16 residues. The germline CDR1 and CDR2 sequences are LGHNA and YNFKEQ. V lost 0 bases and J 4 bases, leaving 15 bases between the germline ends.

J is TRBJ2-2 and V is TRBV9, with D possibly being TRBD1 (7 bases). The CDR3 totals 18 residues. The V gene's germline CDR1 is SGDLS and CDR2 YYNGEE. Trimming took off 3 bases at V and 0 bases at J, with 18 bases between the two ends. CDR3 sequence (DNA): TGTGCCAGCAGCGGGTGGGGCGACAGGGAGGCGAACACCGGGGAGCTGTTTTTT. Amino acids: CASSGWGDREANTGELFF.

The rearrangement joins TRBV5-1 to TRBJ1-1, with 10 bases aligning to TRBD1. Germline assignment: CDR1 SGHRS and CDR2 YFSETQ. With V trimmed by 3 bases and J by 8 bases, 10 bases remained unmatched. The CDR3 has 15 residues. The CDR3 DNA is TGCGCCAGCAGCTCACCCGGGACAGGGGCGTCAGAAGCTTTCTTT. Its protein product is CASSSPGTGASEAFF. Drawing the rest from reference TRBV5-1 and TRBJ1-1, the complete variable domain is KAGVTQTPRYLIKTRGQQVTLSCSPISGHRSVSWYQQTPGQGLQFLFEYFSETQRNKGNFPGRFSGRQFSNSRSEMNVSTLELGDSALYLCASSSPGTGASEAFFGQGTRLTVV.

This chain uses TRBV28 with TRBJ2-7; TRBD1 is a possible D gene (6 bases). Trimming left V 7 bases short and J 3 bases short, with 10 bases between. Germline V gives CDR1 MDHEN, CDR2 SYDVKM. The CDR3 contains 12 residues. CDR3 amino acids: CASTQDSYEQYF. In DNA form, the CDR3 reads TGTGCCAGCACCCAGGACAGCTACGAGCAGTACTTC.